The 23 T cell receptor beta chains below were found in one sample sequenced in a study of blood T cell repertoires in COVID-19. The method was immunoSEQ multiplex PCR; TCRdb's version includes in-frame clones alone and lacks a portion of them. The sample has about 56,000 clones; approximately 89% are singletons. The sample comprised peripheral blood. These TCRs come from a woman aged 55-69 years with COVID-19, enrolled during active disease.

V gene TRBV19 combines with J gene TRBJ2-1, with D possibly TRBD1 on 5 matching bases. Per the germline V gene, CDR1 is LNHDA and CDR2 is SQIVND (reference sequence). With 5 bases removed from V and 10 bases from J, the gap between germline ends came to 12 bases. The length of the CDR3 is 12 residues. This CDR3 is CASSLRVGEQFF. In DNA, the CDR3 is TGTGCCAGTAGTCTCAGGGTTGGGGAGCAGTTCTTC.

The CDR3 loop is CASSLGEGYLETQYF. The DNA for the CDR3 is TGTGCCAGCAGCCTGGGGGAGGGGTATCTAGAGACCCAGTACTTC. The gene calls are TRBV7-2 and TRBJ2-5; 7 bases fit TRBD2. After removal of 5 bases from V and 4 bases from J, the junction contained 10 bases not matched to a gene. Per the germline V gene, CDR1 is SGHTA and CDR2 is FQGNSA. The CDR3 extends over 15 amino acids.

The CDR3 reads CASSSGTGGNQPQHF. The CDR3 DNA follows: TGTGCCAGCAGCTCCGGGACAGGGGGGAATCAGCCCCAGCATTTT. The chain recombines TRBV28 with TRBJ1-5; 11 positions match TRBD1. Trimming took 6 bases from V and 4 from J; bases not matched to a gene: 5. The CDR3 covers 15 residues. Germline-derived CDR1 and CDR2 are MDHEN and SYDVKM.

V and J are TRBV6-5 and TRBJ1-6, with 9 bases matching TRBD1. The germline V gene has CDR1 MNHEY and CDR2 SVGAGI. With 4 bases clipped from V and 5 bases from J, the junction kept 6 bases outside the gene matches. The CDR3 is made up of 16 amino acids. CDR3 sequence reads: CASSWTGVHHNSPLHF. CDR3 in DNA: TGTGCCAGCAGTTGGACAGGGGTCCACCATAATTCACCCCTCCACTTT.

This clone was counted a single time. CDR3 protein: CASSSTGTGELFF. Here the CDR3 DNA reads TGTGCCAGCTCCTCAACCGGTACCGGGGAGCTGTTTTTT. The V gene is TRBV18, the J gene TRBJ2-2, with no clear D. The V gene lost 6 bases and the J gene lost 5 bases, with 10 bases spanning the gap. Germline CDR1 reads KGHSH; CDR2 reads LQKENI. This CDR3 is built from 13 residues.

This clone was seen only a few times. The chain recombines TRBV7-9 with TRBJ1-2; D not resolved. V shed 4 bases and J shed 6 bases, with 21 bases lying between them. CDR3 length: 16 amino acids. Germline V gene lookup returns CDR1 SEHNR and CDR2 FQNEAQ (reference sequence). The chain's CDR3 is CASSSSTLSVRNGYTF. CDR3 nucleotides: TGTGCCAGCAGCTCCTCGACTCTCTCAGTCCGGAATGGCTACACCTTC.

The chain employs TRBV20-1 and TRBJ2-1; possible D gene TRBD1, 6 bases. The CDR3 totals 10 residues. The germline V gene has CDR1 DFQATT and CDR2 SNEGSKA (reference sequence). Trimming took off 7 bases at V and 11 bases at J, with 12 bases between the two ends. The CDR3 spells CSVNRDKQFF. CDR3 bases: TGCAGTGTAAACCGGGACAAGCAGTTCTTC.

The rearrangement links TRBV27 to TRBJ1-2; maybe TRBD1 (5 bases). The germline gives CDR1 MNHEY, CDR2 SMNVEV (reference sequence). The CDR3 length is 14 residues. Trimming stripped 5 bases from V and 0 bases from J, with 10 bases between. The CDR3 reads CASSGADANYGYTF. The CDR3 nucleotides read TGTGCCAGCAGTGGGGCGGACGCTAACTATGGCTACACCTTC.

This clone turned up a few times. V usage is TRBV7-2 and J usage is TRBJ2-7, with 11 bases identical to TRBD2. The trim removed 6 bases at V and 0 bases at J, leaving 4 bases unmatched. The germline V gene has CDR1 SGHTA and CDR2 FQGNSA. The CDR3 is 15 amino acids. The CDR3 loop is CASSLTSGSSYEQYF. CDR3 DNA sequence: TGTGCCAGCAGTCTAACTAGCGGGAGCTCCTACGAGCAGTACTTC.

The chain combines TRBV18 with TRBJ1-6, with 11 bases matching TRBD1. V lost 5 bases and J lost 7; bases outside the gene matches: 4. The CDR3 has 15 residues. Per the germline V gene, CDR1 is KGHSH and CDR2 is LQKENI. DNA for the CDR3: TGTGCCAGCTCAGGACAGGGGGCAAGGAATTCACCCCTCCACTTT. It yields the protein CASSGQGARNSPLHF.

The V gene is TRBV5-6, the J gene TRBJ1-2, with 7 bases identical to TRBD1. CDR1 and CDR2 from the germline V gene are SGHDT and YYEEEE. Germline trimming cut 4 bases from V and 5 bases from J; bases unmatched to any gene: 5. The CDR3 is made up of 13 amino acids. The DNA for the CDR3 is TGTGCCAGCAGCGAGGGGACAGAATATGGCTACACCTTC. As protein: CASSEGTEYGYTF.

This sequence joins TRBV10-2 and TRBJ2-2; D possibly corresponds to TRBD1 (6 bases). Germline CDR1 is WSHSY and CDR2 is SAAADI. The CDR3 runs to 13 residues. V was clipped by 6 bases and J by 8 bases, with 13 bases between them. CDR3 sequence reads: CASRAGVFGELFF. The DNA for the CDR3 is TGCGCCAGCAGGGCAGGGGTATTTGGGGAGCTGTTTTTT.

The rearrangement uses TRBV27 and TRBJ1-1; D call uncertain. This CDR3 is 13 amino acids long. Germline V CDR1 and CDR2: MNHEY, SMNVEV (reference sequence). V was pared by 6 bases and J by 1 base, with 9 bases between. The CDR3: CASRQAGNTEAFF. The CDR3 nucleotides are TGTGCCAGCAGGCAGGCTGGGAACACTGAAGCTTTCTTT.

The rearrangement uses TRBV5-4 and TRBJ1-2, with TRBD1 matching over 7 bases. The CDR3 is 13 amino acids. Germline V lookup: CDR1 SGHNT, CDR2 YYREEE (reference sequence). The V gene end was trimmed by 4 bases and the J gene end by 2 bases; junction bases not matched to a gene: 2. CDR3 nucleotide sequence: TGTGCCAGCAGCGGGGACAGCAACTATGGCTACACCTTC. It encodes CASSGDSNYGYTF.

V is TRBV7-8 and J is TRBJ2-7, with no clear D. This CDR3 comprises 13 residues. V shed 2 bases and J shed 5 bases, with 10 bases lying between them. From germline, CDR1 is SGHVS and CDR2 FQNEAQ. Here the CDR3 DNA reads TGTGCCAGCAGCTTAATAGCCGCGAACGAGCAGTACTTC. It translates to CASSLIAANEQYF.

The chain joins TRBV25-1 to TRBJ1-6, with D possibly TRBD1 on 5 matching bases. The CDR3 contains 12 residues. Per the germline V gene, CDR1 is MGHDK and CDR2 is SYGVNS. V lost 6 bases, J lost 10 bases, and 10 bases lay in between. DNA of the CDR3: TGTGCCAGCAGCAGGGTCGGGTCACCCCTCCACTTT. Its translation: CASSRVGSPLHF.

The chain carries TRBV19 and TRBJ1-1; 10 bases agree with TRBD1. The CDR3 has 15 residues. Unmatched junction bases numbered 11, after V lost 5 bases and J lost 8 bases. Germline lookup yields CDR1 LNHDA and CDR2 SQIVND (reference sequence). CDR3 bases: TGTGCCAGTAGTCCCTGGGACAGGGGAGTAGCCGAAGCTTTCTTT. This encodes CASSPWDRGVAEAFF.

The rearrangement links TRBV11-1 to TRBJ2-5; D gene ambiguous. CDR3 length: 14 amino acids. Trimming took off 3 bases at V and 0 bases at J, with 8 bases between the two ends. The germline CDR1 and CDR2 sequences are SGHAT and FQDESV (reference sequence). The CDR3 nucleotides read TGTGCCAGCAGCTTCCGGTTAGACCAAGAGACCCAGTACTTC. Translation: CASSFRLDQETQYF.

V gene TRBV7-9 combines with J gene TRBJ2-1; D is possibly TRBD1 (6 bases). The ends were cut back, 5 bases at V and 8 bases at J, with 10 bases in the middle. CDR1 and CDR2 (germline): SEHNR, FQNEAQ (reference sequence). The length of the CDR3 is 12 residues. The CDR3 loop is CASSPRGDEQFF. In nucleotides, the CDR3 is TGTGCCAGCAGCCCCAGGGGTGATGAGCAGTTCTTC.

This sequence joins TRBV5-6 and TRBJ2-3; TRBD1 agrees at 7 bases. CDR3 length: 16 residues. The ends lost 4 bases at V and 2 bases at J; junction bases unmatched: 10. CDR1 is SGHDT, CDR2 YYEEEE, per germline. The CDR3 spells CASSLTGVLTTDTQYF. CDR3 coding DNA: TGTGCCAGCAGCCTTACAGGGGTTTTAACCACAGATACGCAGTATTTT.

The table lists this clone with a count of one. The CDR3 loop is CAWSPGLAGAYNEQFF. The DNA for the CDR3 is TGTGCCTGGAGTCCGGGACTAGCGGGGGCATACAATGAGCAGTTCTTC. The chain has TRBV30 and TRBJ2-1; TRBD2 agrees at 14 bases. Germline CDR1 GTSNPN, CDR2 SVGIG (reference sequence). V lost 2 bases to trimming and J lost 4 bases; unmatched junction nucleotides: 4. The length of the CDR3 is 16 residues.

The chain employs TRBV5-8 and TRBJ2-1; 11 positions match TRBD1. Unmatched junction bases numbered 4, after V lost 0 bases and J lost 8 bases. This CDR3 has 15 residues. Germline-derived CDR1 and CDR2 are SGHTS and YDEGEE. The CDR3: CASSLGTGGGDEQFF. The CDR3 nucleotides read TGTGCCAGCAGCTTGGGGACAGGGGGCGGGGATGAGCAGTTCTTC.

This clone was seen once. The gene calls are TRBV7-9 and TRBJ1-1; D might be TRBD1 (5 bases). The ends were cut back, 5 bases at V and 1 base at J, with 14 bases in the middle. Germline CDR1 is SEHNR and CDR2 is FQNEAQ (reference sequence). The CDR3 totals 15 residues. The CDR3 region is CASSTRGGANTEAFF. The CDR3, as DNA: TGTGCCAGCAGCACCCGTGGAGGGGCGAACACTGAAGCTTTCTTT.